This TCR beta chain emerged from a study of blood T cell repertoires in COVID-19. Background on the study: Researchers got acute and convalescent COVID-19 samples from the United States, Italy and Spain. PBMCs, B-cell-depleted T cells, or T cells provided the cDNA or gDNA that made up the material.

In the source study's methods: Reference gene primer amplification in the assay estimated nucleated cell counts. Clones were read by immunoSEQ multiplex PCR, and TCRdb kept only the in-frame ones, dropping some. That table furnishes V, J and clone size, whereas the DNA furnished D and trimming. The sample contains tens of thousands of clones, around 90% of which appear only once. Per the germline V gene, CDR1 is SGHRS and CDR2 is YFSETQ. The J segment lost 3 bases and the V segment lost 4 bases, leaving 9 bases of the junction unmatched. This CDR3 has 15 amino acids. The chain joins TRBV5-1 to TRBJ1-2, with 7 positions matching TRBD1. The TCR originated in a human donor with active COVID-19. The donor label of this sample is uncertain. Material: peripheral blood. The CDR3 is CASSGGTALDYGYTF. Here the CDR3 DNA reads TGCGCCAGCAGCGGGGGGACAGCGTTAGACTATGGCTACACCTTC.